The T cell receptor beta chain described here comes from a study of blood T cell repertoires in COVID-19. Overall study context: The United States, Italy and Spain were the sources of the acute and convalescent COVID-19 samples. PBMCs, B-cell-depleted T cells, or T cells were the source of the cDNA or gDNA that made up the material.

Trimming left V 1 base short and J 5 bases short, with 13 bases between. The germline gives CDR1 LGHNA, CDR2 YNFKEQ. The CDR3 totals 15 residues. Original processing methods: Using reference gene primer amplification, nucleated cell counts were estimated. This table comes from immunoSEQ multiplex PCR, and its TCRdb copy is limited to in-frame clones, with some not included. The V and J calls and clone size come from that table; D and trimming were worked out from the DNA. The data show just over 250,000 clones, 88% seen once. The sequence was collected from a man between 60 and 75 years old who had recovered from COVID-19. The chain links TRBV4-2 to TRBJ2-3, with D unclear. Sequencing used peripheral blood. The CDR3 coding sequence is TGTGCCAGCAGCCAAGCTAAACTTGGGCGAGATACGCAGTATTTT. Amino acids: CASSQAKLGRDTQYF.